This is a list of T cell receptor beta chains from one sample in a study of shared clonotypes between healthy human individuals. Using immunoSEQ multiplex PCR, the repertoire was profiled, and TCRdb retains in-frame clones only, with some absent. Among 1.5 million to 1.9 million clones, around 98% were seen once, and the ten largest hold around 0.45%. Source material: naive CD4+ T cells sorted from blood. These receptors all stem from a man younger than 45 in good health. Both conserved end residues are part of each CDR3. D genes are given only for firm matches. Where a row states a size, it is once, few, many or the class of an expanded clone; other rows omit it.

once	TRBV6-5	TRBD1	TRBJ2-2	TGTGCCAGCAGACTCGGACAGGGGGCTTCCGGGGAGCTGTTTTTT	CASRLGQGASGELFF
NA	TRBV5-5	NA	TRBJ2-5	TGTGCCAGCAGCGGAATGTACCAAGAGACCCAGTACTTC	CASSGMYQETQYF
NA	TRBV6-1	NA	TRBJ1-1	TGTGCCAGCAGACCCCTGGGGCAGAACACTGAAGCTTTCTTT	CASRPLGQNTEAFF
NA	TRBV28	TRBD2	TRBJ2-5	TGTGCCAGCAGTTCAATAGCGGGATTGCAAGAGACCCAGTACTTC	CASSSIAGLQETQYF
NA	TRBV9	NA	TRBJ1-1	TGTGCCAGCAGCGTGACGGTAGCGAACACTGAAGCTTTCTTT	CASSVTVANTEAFF
NA	TRBV19	TRBD2	TRBJ2-1	TGTGCCACTGGGGCGGTGGGAGGGCCACACAATGAGCAGTTCTTC	CATGAVGGPHNEQFF
NA	TRBV5-1	NA	TRBJ2-2	TGCGCCAGCAGCTTGGCCGGGGCTTCTGGCGGGGAGCTGTTTTTT	CASSLAGASGGELFF
NA	TRBV7-3	TRBD2	TRBJ2-1	TGTGCCAGCAGCGTTACGGGACTAGTAGGCGGCTACAATGAGCAGTTCTTC	CASSVTGLVGGYNEQFF
NA	TRBV28	NA	TRBJ2-7	TGTGCCAGCAGCCCAGGAGTCTACGAGCAGTACTTC	CASSPGVYEQYF
NA	TRBV7-7	TRBD1	TRBJ2-7	TGTGCCAGCAGCTCCGGGACAGGGCCCTACGAGCAGTACTTC	CASSSGTGPYEQYF
NA	TRBV27	NA	TRBJ2-3	TGTGCCAGCAGCTTACTGTTAGGTACGCAGTATTTT	CASSLLLGTQYF
NA	TRBV18	NA	TRBJ1-4	TGTGCCAGCTCAGGCACAGGTTCCCCTAATGAAAAACTGTTTTTT	CASSGTGSPNEKLFF
NA	TRBV15	NA	TRBJ2-7	TGTGCCACCAGCAGAGATAGACAAACCTACGAGCAGTACTTC	CATSRDRQTYEQYF
NA	TRBV28	NA	TRBJ1-1	TGTGCCAGCAGTTCCCCCACAGGTTGGGGCACTGAAGCTTTCTTT	CASSSPTGWGTEAFF
NA	TRBV6-6	NA	TRBJ2-5	TGTGCCAGCAGTTACGGACGGGAGTGGGTAGGAGAGACCCAGTACTTC	CASSYGREWVGETQYF
NA	TRBV19	TRBD1	TRBJ1-2	TGTGCCAGTAGTACCCCCGGGACAGGGGTCTATGGCTACACCTTC	CASSTPGTGVYGYTF
NA	TRBV27	NA	TRBJ1-3	TGTGCCAGCAGCGGACGGGGATCTGGAAACACCATATATTTT	CASSGRGSGNTIYF
NA	TRBV27	NA	TRBJ1-1	TGTGCCAGCAGTGGGTTCCGGGCAGGTGAAGCTTTCTTT	CASSGFRAGEAFF
NA	TRBV5-4	TRBD1	TRBJ1-2	TGTGCCAGCAGCCGATCGGGACAGACCTATGGCTACACCTTC	CASSRSGQTYGYTF
NA	TRBV10-3	NA	TRBJ2-6	TGTGCCATCAGTGATTTTGGACTTTCTGGGGCCAACGTCCTGACTTTC	CAISDFGLSGANVLTF
NA	TRBV10-2	NA	TRBJ2-1	TGCGCCAGCAACCCTGGCGGCTCCTACAATGAGCAGTTCTTC	CASNPGGSYNEQFF
NA	TRBV6-1	NA	TRBJ1-1	TGTGCCAGCAGTGAAGTTGGCAGCATGAACACTGAAGCTTTCTTT	CASSEVGSMNTEAFF
NA	TRBV9	TRBD2	TRBJ2-5	TGTGCCAGCAGCGGGTCTAGCGGGGGGTACCAAGAGACCCAGTACTTC	CASSGSSGGYQETQYF
NA	TRBV5-4	TRBD2	TRBJ2-1	TGTGCCAGCAGCTTGAGGCGGGGGGGCTCCTACAATGAGCAGTTCTTC	CASSLRRGGSYNEQFF
NA	TRBV28	NA	TRBJ2-1	TGTGCCAGCAGTTTCGAGACCTACAATGAGCAGTTCTTC	CASSFETYNEQFF
NA	TRBV28	NA	TRBJ2-5	TGTGCCAGCAGTAGCCACGGTCGGGGAGAGACCCAGTACTTC	CASSSHGRGETQYF
NA	TRBV5-6	NA	TRBJ2-6	TGTGCCAGCAGCCCATGGACACCCTTCTCTGGGGCCAACGTCCTGACTTTC	CASSPWTPFSGANVLTF
NA	TRBV5-1	NA	TRBJ1-3	TGCGCCAGCAGCTTGGGCGGACTCTCTGGAAACACCATATATTTT	CASSLGGLSGNTIYF
NA	TRBV5-1	NA	TRBJ2-2	TGCGCCAGCAGCTCGGCGGGTTCCGGGGAGCTGTTTTTT	CASSSAGSGELFF
NA	TRBV5-1	NA	TRBJ2-5	TGCGCCAGCAGCTTGAGGACCCAAGAGACCCAGTACTTC	CASSLRTQETQYF
NA	TRBV21-1	NA	TRBJ2-7	TGTGCCCCTTATTGTGAGATCTCCTACGAGCAGTACTTC	CAPYCEISYEQYF
once	TRBV5-1	NA	TRBJ2-7	TGCGCCAGCAGCTTACCGGGAGCGCTATACGAGCAGTACTTC	CASSLPGALYEQYF
NA	TRBV7-2	NA	TRBJ1-1	TGTGCCAGCAGCTTAGTAGGGTACACTGAAGCTTTCTTT	CASSLVGYTEAFF
NA	TRBV6-5	NA	TRBJ2-3	TGTGCCAGCAGTCCCCGGACTCGCACAGATACGCAGTATTTT	CASSPRTRTDTQYF
NA	TRBV6-5	NA	TRBJ1-1	TGTGCCAGCAGTCCCCTCGGGGCCACTGAAGCTTTCTTT	CASSPLGATEAFF
NA	TRBV27	NA	TRBJ2-7	TGTGCCAGCAGTTTGGGGACACCGGGACCTAACTCCTACGAGCAGTACTTC	CASSLGTPGPNSYEQYF
few	TRBV19	TRBD2	TRBJ2-7	TGTGCCAGTTCGATTCCGGGAGGAGTCTACGAGCAGTACTTC	CASSIPGGVYEQYF
NA	TRBV5-1	NA	TRBJ2-3	TGCGCCAGCAGCTTGCGAGCGGACACAGATACGCAGTATTTT	CASSLRADTDTQYF
NA	TRBV18	TRBD1	TRBJ1-2	TGTGCCAGCTCACCACGGACAGGCCTCTCCTATGGCTACACCTTC	CASSPRTGLSYGYTF
NA	TRBV5-1	TRBD1	TRBJ2-7	TGCGCCAGCAGCGTGGCCGGACAGGGGCCCTACGAGCAGTACTTC	CASSVAGQGPYEQYF
NA	TRBV18	TRBD1	TRBJ2-2	TGTGCCAGCTCTCCCGGGACAGGGAACACCGGGGAGCTGTTTTTT	CASSPGTGNTGELFF
NA	TRBV5-6	TRBD2	TRBJ2-7	TGTGCCAGCAGAAGGAGGATAGCGGGGGATCGGTCCGGCGAGCAGTACTTC	CASRRRIAGDRSGEQYF
NA	TRBV2	TRBD1	TRBJ1-5	TGTGCCAGCAAGGATACAGGGGGCAATCAGCCCCAGCATTTT	CASKDTGGNQPQHF
NA	TRBV7-2	NA	TRBJ1-1	TGTGCCAGCAGCTTGCAGATGAACACTGAAGCTTTCTTT	CASSLQMNTEAFF
NA	TRBV28	NA	TRBJ2-5	TGTGCCAGCAAGATAGGGGGGGAACAAGAGACCCAGTACTTC	CASKIGGEQETQYF
NA	TRBV7-7	TRBD2	TRBJ2-3	TGTGCCAGCAGCCCGGGACTAGCGGGATCCCATACGCAGTATTTT	CASSPGLAGSHTQYF